The 27 T cell receptor beta chains listed next were all sequenced from one sample in a study of T cell responses to AZD1222 COVID-19 vaccine. The assay was immunoSEQ multiplex PCR, and TCRdb's table has in-frame clones only and misses some. The repertoire includes about 140,000 clones, 70% to 90% of them detected once, and approximately 5.7% sits in the top ten. The sample in question was peripheral blood, obtained on day 0 of AZD1222 vaccination. The receptors derive from an adult in good health.

The rearrangement links TRBV3-1 (or the pseudogene TRBV3-2) to TRBJ2-7, with TRBD2 identical over 11 bases. The CDR3 runs 16 residues. Germline loops: CDR1 LGHDT, CDR2 YNNKEL (reference sequence). V was clipped by 5 bases and J by 6 bases; unmatched bases: 12. The CDR3 loop is CASSFLTTSGRSEQYF. CDR3 sequence (DNA): TGTGCCAGCAGCTTCCTCACAACTAGCGGGAGATCCGAGCAGTACTTC.

The chain recombines TRBV7-9 with TRBJ1-2; unclear D gene. CDR3 size: 14 residues. The V gene's germline CDR1 is SEHNR and CDR2 FQNEAQ (reference sequence). V was trimmed by 2 bases and J by 8 bases, leaving 15 bases between them. This CDR3 reads CASSLNVGSFGYTF. In DNA form, the CDR3 reads TGTGCCAGCAGCTTAAACGTGGGATCCTTCGGCTACACCTTC.

This clone was seen only once. The chain has TRBV4-1 and TRBJ2-7; possibly TRBD1 for D (6 bases). The germline V gene has CDR1 MGHRA and CDR2 YSYEKL. The V end was cut by 1 base, the J end by 4 bases, with 20 bases between. The CDR3 extends over 17 amino acids. CDR3 region: CASSQVRASGQQYEQYF. CDR3 nucleotides: TGCGCCAGCAGCCAAGTTCGAGCATCGGGACAACAGTACGAGCAGTACTTC.

The rearrangement links TRBV10-3 to TRBJ2-2; TRBD1 matches 10 bases. Per germline, CDR1 ENHRY and CDR2 SYGVKD. V dropped 0 bases and J dropped 0; count of bases not matched to a gene: 1. The CDR3 extends over 17 amino acids. The CDR3 DNA sequence: TGTGCCATCAGTGAGTCGGGACAGGGGTCGAACACCGGGGAGCTGTTTTTT. Translated, it gives CAISESGQGSNTGELFF.

This clone was observed once. This chain uses TRBV27 with TRBJ1-1, with D possibly matching TRBD1 (6 bases). Trimming stripped 6 bases from V and 5 bases from J, with 16 bases between. CDR1 and CDR2 from the germline V gene are MNHEY and SMNVEV (reference sequence). The CDR3 runs to 14 residues. CDR3: CASSNTGQGTEAFF. For the CDR3, the DNA is TGTGCCAGCAGCAACACAGGGCAGGGGACTGAAGCTTTCTTT.

This chain uses TRBV4-3 with TRBJ2-3; TRBD2 matches 10 bases. V lost 4 bases and J lost 4; bases outside the gene matches: 5. This CDR3 contains 15 residues. CDR1 is LGHNA and CDR2 is YSLEER in the germline V gene. The DNA of the CDR3 is TGCGCCAGCAGCCCATTAGCGGGGGGCGCAGATACGCAGTATTTT. Encoded protein: CASSPLAGGADTQYF.

The chain employs TRBV20-1 and TRBJ1-6; no definite D call. Germline V gene data show CDR1 as DFQATT and CDR2 as SNEGSKA (reference sequence). The CDR3 is 16 amino acids. V was clipped by 3 bases and J by 0 bases, with 12 bases between them. As DNA, the CDR3 is TGCAGTGCTAGTCCTCTGGCGAGCTCCTATAATTCACCCCTCCACTTT. Its translation: CSASPLASSYNSPLHF.

The chain joins TRBV6-1 to TRBJ2-7; D possibly corresponds to TRBD2 (5 bases). Per the germline V gene, CDR1 is MNHNS and CDR2 is SASEGT. The CDR3 sequence is 14 residues long. Deletions cut 3 bases from V and 5 bases from J, with 14 bases between. The CDR3 bases are TGTGCCAGCAGTGAGGCGGGTTGGAGGAACGAGCAGTACTTC. Translation gives CASSEAGWRNEQYF.

The chain links TRBV19 to TRBJ2-1; tentatively, D is TRBD1 (6 bases). Germline CDR1 and CDR2: LNHDA and SQIVND (reference sequence). V shed 4 bases and J shed 9 bases, with 16 bases lying between them. The CDR3 extends over 14 amino acids. The DNA for the CDR3 is TGTGCCAGTAGTACGACGAAACAGGGTTCTGAGCAGTTCTTC. This codes for CASSTTKQGSEQFF.

This clone was counted once. The chain joins TRBV19 to TRBJ2-2; D gene ambiguous. Germline-derived CDR1 and CDR2 are LNHDA and SQIVND (reference sequence). The CDR3 runs to 15 residues. V was clipped by 1 base and J by 5 bases, with 11 bases between them. Here the CDR3 reads CASSIGSLPTGELFF. CDR3 DNA: TGTGCCAGTAGTATAGGGAGCCTACCTACCGGGGAGCTGTTTTTT.

This clone showed up just a few times. The chain couples TRBV9 to TRBJ1-2; tentative D call: TRBD1 (6 bases). The CDR3 has 14 residues. With 3 bases removed from V and 1 base from J, the gap between germline ends came to 10 bases. The germline V gene encodes CDR1 SGDLS and CDR2 YYNGEE. The CDR3 protein is CASSAEGGNYGYTF. The CDR3 DNA sequence: TGTGCCAGCAGCGCCGAGGGGGGTAACTATGGCTACACCTTC. Full variable domain (remainder filled in from reference TRBV9 and TRBJ1-2): DSGVTQTPKHLITATGQRVTLRCSPRSGDLSVYWYQQSLDQGLQFLIQYYNGEERAKGNILERFSAQQFPDLHSELNLSSLELGDSALYFCASSAEGGNYGYTFGSGTRLTVV.

V and J are TRBV10-3 and TRBJ2-7, with 10 positions matching TRBD2. The germline V gene encodes CDR1 ENHRY and CDR2 SYGVKD. The J segment lost 7 bases and the V segment lost 8 bases, leaving 11 bases of the junction unmatched. The CDR3 extends over 14 amino acids. In DNA, the CDR3 is TGTGCCATCGCCTCTAGCGGGAGATCGCGGGAGCAGTACTTC. It codes for CAIASSGRSREQYF.

The chain recombines TRBV28 with TRBJ2-7; TRBD1 agrees at 7 bases. This CDR3 region has 14 residues. The germline CDR1 and CDR2 sequences are MDHEN and SYDVKM. The junction had 9 bases not matched to a gene; V was cut back by 6 bases and J by 4 bases. The chain's CDR3 is CASRSPGQSYEQYF. For the CDR3, the DNA is TGTGCCAGCAGATCTCCGGGACAGTCGTACGAGCAGTACTTC.

The chain combines TRBV4-1 with TRBJ2-7, with D unclear. V dropped 1 base and J dropped 0 bases, with 7 bases sitting between them. CDR3 length equals 14 residues. Germline-derived CDR1 and CDR2 are MGHRA and YSYEKL. CDR3 region: CASSQVALSYEQYF. Written as DNA, the CDR3 is TGCGCCAGCAGCCAAGTGGCTCTCTCCTACGAGCAGTACTTC.

The chain employs TRBV5-4 and TRBJ1-1; D gene ambiguous. CDR3 length: 14 amino acids. The V end lost 1 base, the J end lost 6 bases, and 13 bases lay between the germline ends. CDR1 is SGHNT, CDR2 YYREEE, per germline (reference sequence). DNA for the CDR3: TGTGCCAGCAGCTTGTTCAACCCGCGCGCTGAAGCTTTCTTT. This codes for CASSLFNPRAEAFF.

This clone has more than one count but fewer than ten. V and J are TRBV6-5 and TRBJ1-4; D is uncertain. This CDR3 is built from 13 residues. The ends were cut back, 10 bases at V and 7 bases at J, with 16 bases in the middle. The V gene's germline CDR1 is MNHEY and CDR2 SVGAGI. This chain's CDR3 is CATRRPDGEKLFF. The CDR3 coding sequence is TGTGCCACCCGGCGACCGGACGGTGAAAAACTGTTTTTT.

The rearrangement links TRBV21-1 to TRBJ2-7; the listed D gene, TRBD2, was not tested against the DNA. TRBV21-1 is classified as a pseudogene. This CDR3 has 11 residues. Written as DNA, the CDR3 is TGTGCCAGCACCTCAAGGAGCGAGCAGTACTTC. Amino acid sequence: CASTSRSEQYF.

This rearrangement joins TRBV14 to TRBJ2-7, with D unresolved. The CDR3 is 13 amino acids. Trimming removed 1 base at V and 1 base at J, with 5 bases between. The germline CDR1 and CDR2 sequences are SGHDN and FVKESK. CDR3 protein: CASSQVWSYEQYF. The CDR3 coding sequence is TGTGCCAGCAGCCAAGTTTGGTCCTACGAGCAGTACTTC.

This clone was picked up a small number of times. The chain couples TRBV6-5 to TRBJ2-2, with a weak D call TRBD2 (6 bases). CDR1 is MNHEY and CDR2 is SVGAGI in the germline V gene. V gave up 2 bases and J gave up 6 bases, with 10 bases separating them. This CDR3 comprises 14 residues. This CDR3 reads CASSYGGTSGELFF. The CDR3 coding sequence is TGTGCCAGCAGTTACGGGGGGACTTCCGGGGAGCTGTTTTTT.

The chain couples TRBV28 to TRBJ2-3; D possibly uses TRBD1 or TRBD2 (5 bases each). V was cut by 6 bases and J by 0 bases, with 13 bases left in between. The germline gives CDR1 MDHEN, CDR2 SYDVKM. The CDR3 has 15 residues. CDR3: CASSPARGSTDTQYF. In nucleotides, the CDR3 is TGTGCCAGCAGCCCCGCTCGGGGCAGCACAGATACGCAGTATTTT.

The chain carries TRBV6-2 or TRBV6-3 and TRBJ2-7, with 14 bases aligning to TRBD2. The germline CDR1 and CDR2 sequences are MNHEY and SVGEGT. The CDR3 totals 16 residues. V was clipped by 6 bases and J by 0 bases; unmatched bases: 4. The CDR3: CASSPGTSGSSYEQYF. CDR3 bases: TGTGCCAGCAGCCCTGGGACTAGCGGGAGCTCCTACGAGCAGTACTTC.

This chain connects TRBV6-2 or TRBV6-3 to TRBJ2-7; the match to TRBD2 covers 9 bases. CDR1 is MNHEY and CDR2 is SVGEGT in the germline V gene. The CDR3 consists of 17 residues. Trimming took 2 bases from V and 4 from J; bases not matched to a gene: 12. The CDR3, as DNA: TGTGCCAGCAGTTACGCGGTAGCGGGGGAGAGACGATACGAGCAGTACTTC. This gives the protein CASSYAVAGERRYEQYF.

The rearrangement links TRBV9 to TRBJ2-1; 7 positions agree with TRBD2. V shed 2 bases, J shed 3 bases, and the junction held 14 bases outside the gene matches. Germline V gene lookup returns CDR1 SGDLS and CDR2 YYNGEE. CDR3 length: 18 amino acids. In DNA, the CDR3 is TGTGCCAGCAGCGTTAGAGGGACTACCGATTTCGTCTACAATGAGCAGTTCTTC. It yields the protein CASSVRGTTDFVYNEQFF.

The gene calls are TRBV6-1 and TRBJ1-1; the D is unclear. Germline V CDR1 and CDR2: MNHNS, SASEGT. This CDR3 region has 12 residues. V dropped 2 bases and J dropped 9 bases, with 10 bases sitting between them. The CDR3 DNA is TGTGCCAGCAGTGAATCCACCCCTCAAGCTTTCTTT. This codes for CASSESTPQAFF.

The chain combines TRBV25-1 with TRBJ2-7; a weak D match, TRBD2 (5 bases). The ends were cut back, 4 bases at V and 3 bases at J, with 10 bases in the middle. Germline CDR1 is MGHDK and CDR2 is SYGVNS. The CDR3 runs to 13 residues. The chain's CDR3 is CASSAGSHYEQYF. The CDR3 bases are TGTGCCAGCAGTGCTGGGAGCCACTACGAGCAGTACTTC.

The CDR3 loop is CAISGPGLGNTGELFF. The CDR3 nucleotides read TGTGCCATCAGTGGACCGGGACTAGGGAACACCGGGGAGCTGTTTTTT. This rearrangement joins TRBV10-3 to TRBJ2-2; 8 bases agree with TRBD2. CDR1 is ENHRY, CDR2 SYGVKD, per germline. V was pared by 4 bases and J by 1 base, with 5 bases of the junction left unmatched. CDR3 length equals 16 residues.

The chain combines TRBV19 with TRBJ1-2; D is undetermined. Germline V gene data show CDR1 as LNHDA and CDR2 as SQIVND (reference sequence). V lost 2 bases, J lost 4 bases, and 11 bases lay in between. The CDR3 has 14 residues. DNA of the CDR3: TGTGCCAGTAGTATAAGACACCAAATCTATGGCTACACCTTC. It translates to CASSIRHQIYGYTF.